This TCR beta chain derives from a study of T cell repertoires in cytomegalovirus infection. TCRdb re-derived calls from the reads in MiXCR, one entry per CDR3 protein. Here the sample spans roughly 500,000 distinct CDR3 sequences, roughly a third being singletons. About this clonotype itself: Its antigen is unknown.

Sequenced here: cultured PBMCs, sampled from culture after CMV antigen stimulation. This sequence was found in a human donor in good health (CMV status not recorded). Some clones in this sample may be carry-over from other donors' samples.

The CDR3 DNA reads TGCAGTGCTCCCGAGAGGTCAGATACGCAGTATTTT. Its translation is CSAPERSDTQYF. This chain uses TRBV20-1 with TRBJ2-3; D is unresolved. V was shortened by 5 bases and J by 4 bases, with 10 bases between the two germline ends. CDR3 length: 12 amino acids. Germline V CDR1 and CDR2: DFQATT, SNEGSKA (reference sequence).